This T cell receptor (beta chain) was captured in a study of T cells after yellow fever vaccination. Across the study: SMART-Seq v4 Ultra Low Input handled preparation of low-cell-number fractions. Whole-study findings and limits: The study noted that FACS-sorted repertoires could contain abundant clonotypes contaminating from the bulk population.

Points on this clonotype: Its cognate antigen is unknown.

As TCR cDNA was made by 5'RACE template switching, a universal primer site and UMIs were added. TCRdb re-analysed the 5' RACE reads in MiXCR, keeping a single row per CDR3 protein. The repertoire consists of roughly 160,000 distinct CDR3 sequences, with 7% to 10% occurring once and the leading ten covering around 33%. V gave up 8 bases and J gave up 1 base, with 16 bases separating them. There are 15 residues in the CDR3. Germline lookup yields CDR1 SGHTA and CDR2 FQGNSA. This clonotype was sampled from a man aged 18 to 29 who received the YFV17D yellow fever vaccine. Sequencing used CD8+ T cells sorted from PBMCs, obtained 45 days after the yellow fever booster vaccination. J is TRBJ2-3 and V is TRBV7-2; possible D gene TRBD2, 6 bases. CDR3 residues: CASSRRDRGTDTQYF. The CDR3 DNA reads TGTGCCAGCTCGAGGCGGGACCGCGGCACAGATACGCAGTATTTT. The whole variable domain, remainder taken from reference TRBV7-2 and TRBJ2-3, is GAGVSQSPSNKVTEKGKDVELRCDPISGHTALYWYRQSLGQGLEFLIYFQGNSAPDKSGLPSDRFSAERTGGSVSTLTIQRTQQEDSAVYLCASSRRDRGTDTQYFGPGTRLTVL.